This TCR beta chain comes out of a study of cytomegalovirus exposure and HLA in healthy donors. Study-wide findings and caveats: Later analysis showed TCR association rates varying by HLA locus, highest for DRB1 and lowest for HLA-C. Later analysis found that TCR beta chains associated with HLA were more clonally expanded than other, equally common chains. Researchers had no immune exposure information except CMV serostatus available.

The junction had 4 bases not matched to a gene; V was cut back by 8 bases and J by 0 bases. Germline-derived CDR1 and CDR2 are SNHLY and FYNNEI. The CDR3 has 15 residues. PCR involved 60 Vbeta and 13 Jbeta primers. The table came from immunoSEQ multiplex PCR; TCRdb's copy has only in-frame clones and leaves some out. The sample comprises under 200,000 clones, over 60% of which are singletons, and approximately 5.1% rests with the top ten. Only a few counts were recorded for this clone. Its antigen is not known. The TCR originated in a man between 35 and 55 years old in good health and CMV-seronegative. The sequencing input was PBMCs. The chain recombines TRBV2 with TRBJ2-6, with 7 bases matching TRBD1. The CDR3 is CASGGQHSGANVLTF. The DNA for the CDR3 is TGTGCCAGCGGGGGACAGCACTCTGGGGCCAACGTCCTGACTTTC.